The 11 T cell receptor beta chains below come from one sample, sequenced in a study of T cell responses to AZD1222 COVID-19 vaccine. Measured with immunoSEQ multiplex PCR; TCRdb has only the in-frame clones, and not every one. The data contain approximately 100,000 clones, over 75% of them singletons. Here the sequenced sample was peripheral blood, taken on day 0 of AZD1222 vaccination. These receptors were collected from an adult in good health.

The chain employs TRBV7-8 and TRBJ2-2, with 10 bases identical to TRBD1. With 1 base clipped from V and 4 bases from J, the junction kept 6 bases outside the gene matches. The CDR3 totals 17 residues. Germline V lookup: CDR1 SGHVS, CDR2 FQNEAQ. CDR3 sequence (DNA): TGTGCCAGCAGCTTAGGGGGACAGGGGATCCGCACCGGGGAGCTGTTTTTT. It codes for CASSLGGQGIRTGELFF.

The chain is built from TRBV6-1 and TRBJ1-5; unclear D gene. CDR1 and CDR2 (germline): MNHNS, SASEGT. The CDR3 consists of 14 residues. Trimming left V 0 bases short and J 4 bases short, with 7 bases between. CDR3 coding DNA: TGTGCCAGCAGTGAAGCTTCGGGTAATCAGCCCCAGCATTTT. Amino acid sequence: CASSEASGNQPQHF.

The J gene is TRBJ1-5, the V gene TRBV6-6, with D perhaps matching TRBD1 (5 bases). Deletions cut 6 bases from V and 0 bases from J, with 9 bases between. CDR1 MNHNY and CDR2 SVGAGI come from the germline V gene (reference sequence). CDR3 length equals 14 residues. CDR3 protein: CASRTGYSNQPQHF. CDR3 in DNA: TGTGCCAGCAGAACAGGATATAGCAATCAGCCCCAGCATTTT.

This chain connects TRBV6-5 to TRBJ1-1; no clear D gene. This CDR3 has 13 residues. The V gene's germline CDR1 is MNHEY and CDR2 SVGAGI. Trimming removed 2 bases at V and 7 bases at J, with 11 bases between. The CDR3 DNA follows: TGTGCCAGCAGTTACGGCCCTGACGGTGAAGCTTTCTTT. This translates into CASSYGPDGEAFF.

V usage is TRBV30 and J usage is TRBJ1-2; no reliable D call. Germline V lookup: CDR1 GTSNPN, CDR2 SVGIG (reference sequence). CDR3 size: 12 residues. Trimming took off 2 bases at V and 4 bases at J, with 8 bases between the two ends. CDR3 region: CAWSRQTYGYTF. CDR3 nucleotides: TGTGCCTGGAGTCGGCAGACCTATGGCTACACCTTC.

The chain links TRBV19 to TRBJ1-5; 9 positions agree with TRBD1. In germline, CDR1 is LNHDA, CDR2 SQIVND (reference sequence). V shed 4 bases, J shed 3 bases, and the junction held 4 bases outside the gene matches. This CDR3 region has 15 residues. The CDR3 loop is CASSRGTGSNQPQHF. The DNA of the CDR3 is TGTGCCAGTAGTAGGGGGACAGGGTCCAATCAGCCCCAGCATTTT.

The DNA of the CDR3 is TGTGCCGTAAGCGGGACCGCGAGCTCCTACGAGCAGTACTTC. It codes for CAVSGTASSYEQYF. This chain joins TRBV10-3 and TRBJ2-7, with 7 bases that match TRBD2. Trimming at V came to 11 bases and at J to 0 bases, leaving 10 bases not matched to a gene. Per the germline V gene, CDR1 is ENHRY and CDR2 is SYGVKD. The CDR3 runs 14 residues.

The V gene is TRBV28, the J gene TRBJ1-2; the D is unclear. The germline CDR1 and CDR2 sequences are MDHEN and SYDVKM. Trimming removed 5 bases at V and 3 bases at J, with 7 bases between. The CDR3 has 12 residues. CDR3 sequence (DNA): TGTGCCAGCAGTACTACAGACTATGGCTACACCTTC. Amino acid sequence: CASSTTDYGYTF.

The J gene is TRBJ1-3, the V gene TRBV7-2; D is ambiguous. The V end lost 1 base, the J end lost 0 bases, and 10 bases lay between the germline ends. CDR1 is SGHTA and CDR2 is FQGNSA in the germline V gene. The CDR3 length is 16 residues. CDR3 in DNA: TGTGCCAGCAGCTTAGGCTCTGCGTACTCTGGAAACACCATATATTTT. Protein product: CASSLGSAYSGNTIYF.

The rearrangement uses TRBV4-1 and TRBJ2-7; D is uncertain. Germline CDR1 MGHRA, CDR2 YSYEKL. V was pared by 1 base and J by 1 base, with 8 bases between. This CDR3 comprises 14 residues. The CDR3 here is CASSQGTQSYEQYF. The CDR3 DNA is TGCGCCAGCAGCCAAGGGACCCAGTCCTACGAGCAGTACTTC.

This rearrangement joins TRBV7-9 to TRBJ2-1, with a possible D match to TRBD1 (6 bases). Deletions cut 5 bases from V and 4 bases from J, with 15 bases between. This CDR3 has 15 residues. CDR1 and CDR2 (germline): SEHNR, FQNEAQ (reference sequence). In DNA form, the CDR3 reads TGTGCCAGCAGCCCGAGGGGACACCCATACAATGAGCAGTTCTTC. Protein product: CASSPRGHPYNEQFF.